One sample yielded the 30 T cell receptor beta chains listed below, sequenced in a study of cytomegalovirus exposure and HLA in healthy donors. A multiplex PCR was run with 60 Vbeta primers and 13 Jbeta primers. The protocol was immunoSEQ multiplex PCR, while the TCRdb copy is restricted to in-frame clones and leaves out a portion. The table records about 190,000 clones, about 83% of them present only once. The specimen sequenced was PBMCs. Receptors originate from a woman aged 30 to 39 in good health and CMV-seropositive.

V gene TRBV7-2 combines with J gene TRBJ1-2, with 8 bases identical to TRBD1. CDR3 size: 16 residues. The V gene end was trimmed by 1 base and the J gene end by 6 bases; junction bases not matched to a gene: 10. Germline V lookup: CDR1 SGHTA, CDR2 FQGNSA. In DNA, the CDR3 is TGTGCCAGCAGCTTAGTTCGGATGCAGGGGGCGGATGGCTACACCTTC. The encoded protein is CASSLVRMQGADGYTF.

The genes are TRBV4-1 and TRBJ1-1, with D possibly TRBD1 on 6 matching bases. CDR3 size: 11 residues. Germline V gene data show CDR1 as MGHRA and CDR2 as YSYEKL. Trimming removed 0 bases at V and 10 bases at J, with 6 bases between. The CDR3 region is CASSQEGGAFF. CDR3 bases: TGCGCCAGCAGCCAAGAAGGGGGAGCTTTCTTT.

This chain connects TRBV5-4 to TRBJ2-7; 14 positions match TRBD2. The V and J ends lost 4 bases and 3 bases, in that order; junction bases with no gene match: 3. The CDR3 is made up of 15 amino acids. The germline V gene has CDR1 SGHNT and CDR2 YYREEE (reference sequence). The CDR3 here is CASSPGLAGDYEQYF. The CDR3 region has the DNA TGTGCCAGCAGCCCGGGACTAGCGGGAGACTACGAGCAGTACTTC.

The V and J genes are TRBV5-6 and TRBJ1-1; no definite D call. The CDR3 is made up of 13 amino acids. V was shortened by 4 bases and J by 2 bases, with 9 bases between the two germline ends. Germline V lookup: CDR1 SGHDT, CDR2 YYEEEE. CDR3 nucleotide sequence: TGTGCCAGCAGCCCTCGACAAAACACTGAAGCTTTCTTT. Translation gives CASSPRQNTEAFF.

This clone was counted only a few times. The chain has TRBV6-5 and TRBJ2-1, with D tentatively TRBD1 (6 bases). Germline V CDR1 and CDR2: MNHEY, SVGAGI. V lost 6 bases, J lost 3 bases, and 9 bases lay in between. The CDR3 totals 13 residues. CDR3 nucleotide sequence: TGTGCCAGCAGAACGGACAGCTACAATGAGCAGTTCTTC. Translation: CASRTDSYNEQFF.

This chain connects TRBV7-9 to TRBJ2-1; D is possibly TRBD2 (6 bases). In germline, CDR1 is SEHNR, CDR2 FQNEAQ (reference sequence). This CDR3 comprises 11 residues. Trimming took off 5 bases at V and 12 bases at J, with 11 bases between the two ends. In DNA form, the CDR3 reads TGTGCCAGCAGCACGACTAGTTCGCAGTTCTTC. Translation gives CASSTTSSQFF.

The chain links TRBV6-5 to TRBJ1-1, with a tentative D call TRBD1 (6 bases). CDR3 length equals 12 residues. V shed 9 bases and J shed 0 bases, with 8 bases lying between them. The germline gives CDR1 MNHEY, CDR2 SVGAGI. CDR3 loop: CASQGMNTEAFF. CDR3 nucleotides: TGTGCCAGTCAGGGGATGAACACTGAAGCTTTCTTT.

This chain uses TRBV5-5 with TRBJ1-2; D is possibly TRBD1 (5 bases). V lost 4 bases and J 0 bases, leaving 13 bases between the germline ends. The germline V gene encodes CDR1 SGHKS and CDR2 YYEKEE (reference sequence). CDR3 length: 15 residues. The CDR3 reads CASSPDTLTNYGYTF. Here the CDR3 DNA reads TGTGCCAGCAGCCCGGACACTCTTACTAACTATGGCTACACCTTC.

The chain uses TRBV7-6 and TRBJ2-5, with a weak D call TRBD1 (5 bases). Per germline, CDR1 SGHVS and CDR2 FNYEAQ. CDR3 length equals 15 residues. V was cut by 1 base and J by 2 bases, with 11 bases left in between. This CDR3 is CASSLDPGIQETQYF. DNA of the CDR3: TGTGCCAGCAGCTTAGACCCAGGGATACAAGAGACCCAGTACTTC.

The chain has TRBV9 and TRBJ1-2; D gene uncertain. Germline-derived CDR1 and CDR2 are SGDLS and YYNGEE. This CDR3 is built from 9 residues. Trimming shortened V by 3 bases and J by 14 bases, and 8 bases separated the two germline ends. CDR3 protein: CASSGGGTF. CDR3 bases: TGTGCCAGCAGCGGAGGCGGAACCTTC.

This clone was detected only once. V and J are TRBV7-2 and TRBJ2-7, with 8 bases fitting TRBD1. V was pared by 1 base and J by 6 bases, with 11 bases of the junction left unmatched. The CDR3 covers 16 residues. Germline V gives CDR1 SGHTA, CDR2 FQGNSA. CDR3 region: CASSLVRGSTGGEQYF. CDR3 in DNA: TGTGCCAGCAGCTTAGTGCGGGGCTCTACAGGGGGCGAGCAGTACTTC.

The chain employs TRBV10-3 and TRBJ2-3, with D perhaps TRBD2 (6 bases). Germline V lookup: CDR1 ENHRY, CDR2 SYGVKD. The germline V and J ends were trimmed by 2 bases and 4 bases, with 10 bases remaining between them. The CDR3 loop spans 14 amino acids. The CDR3 DNA sequence: TGTGCCATCAGTGAGCGGGAGACCTCAGATACGCAGTATTTT. Its translation is CAISERETSDTQYF.

The chain has TRBV7-6 and TRBJ2-2; a weak D match, TRBD2 (5 bases). Trimming took off 1 base at V and 4 bases at J, with 10 bases between the two ends. The CDR3 sequence is 15 residues long. Germline-derived CDR1 and CDR2 are SGHVS and FNYEAQ. The CDR3 region is CASSLVGRGTGELFF. The CDR3 nucleotides read TGTGCCAGCAGCTTAGTGGGTCGGGGCACCGGGGAGCTGTTTTTT.

J is TRBJ2-7 and V is TRBV6-1; TRBD1 matches 8 bases. Germline CDR1 and CDR2: MNHNS and SASEGT. The trim removed 0 bases at V and 0 bases at J, leaving 1 base unmatched. CDR3 length: 15 residues. The CDR3 sequence is CASSEAGTGSYEQYF. The CDR3 DNA sequence: TGTGCCAGCAGTGAAGCCGGGACAGGCTCCTACGAGCAGTACTTC.

The rearrangement links TRBV6-5 to TRBJ1-5; D is ambiguous. CDR3 length equals 15 residues. CDR1 MNHEY and CDR2 SVGAGI come from the germline V gene. Trimming removed 0 bases at V and 5 bases at J, with 11 bases between. CDR3 sequence (DNA): TGTGCCAGCAGTTACTCGGCAGAGGGTGATCAGCCCCAGCATTTT. Protein sequence: CASSYSAEGDQPQHF.

V usage is TRBV28 and J usage is TRBJ2-1, with unresolved D. CDR3 length equals 13 residues. With 5 bases removed from V and 5 bases from J, the gap between germline ends came to 10 bases. Looked up from germline, CDR1 is MDHEN and CDR2 is SYDVKM. The CDR3 coding sequence is TGTGCCAGCAGTGCCGGGTCTAACAATGAGCAGTTCTTC. Its translation: CASSAGSNNEQFF.

The rearrangement uses TRBV6-5 and TRBJ1-1; D may be TRBD1 (6 bases). Germline values: CDR1 MNHEY, CDR2 SVGAGI. Trimming took 5 bases from V and 6 from J, leaving 16 bases between them. This CDR3 region has 14 residues. The CDR3 reads CASSRGARTAEAFF. The CDR3 nucleotides are TGTGCCAGCAGTCGGGGGGCGCGTACTGCTGAAGCTTTCTTT.

The chain uses TRBV15 and TRBJ1-5; 9 nucleotides match TRBD1. In germline, CDR1 is LNHNV, CDR2 YYDKDF (reference sequence). CDR3 length: 15 residues. Trimming at V came to 3 bases and at J to 7 bases, leaving 7 bases not matched to a gene. The CDR3 spells CATSSRTGGGQPQHF. DNA for the CDR3: TGTGCCACCAGCAGCCGCACAGGGGGCGGGCAGCCCCAGCATTTT.

J is TRBJ1-5 and V is TRBV7-6, with D perhaps matching TRBD1 (5 bases). Between the trimmed V and J ends, which lost 6 bases and 4 bases, there was a span of 10 bases. Germline CDR1 and CDR2: SGHVS and FNYEAQ. CDR3 length: 13 amino acids. CDR3: CASSSGWNQPQHF. CDR3 coding DNA: TGTGCCAGCAGTTCAGGGTGGAATCAGCCCCAGCATTTT. The variable domain in full, with the rest retrieved from reference TRBV7-6 and TRBJ1-5, is GAGVSQSPRYKVTKRGQDVALRCDPISGHVSLYWYRQALGQGPEFLTYFNYEAQQDKSGLPNDRFSAERPEGSISTLTIQRTEQRDSAMYRCASSSGWNQPQHFGDGTRLSIL.

The chain couples TRBV5-1 to TRBJ2-3; D possibly corresponds to TRBD1 (5 bases). Trimming took off 2 bases at V and 0 bases at J, with 10 bases between the two ends. From germline, CDR1 is SGHRS and CDR2 YFSETQ. The CDR3 sequence is 15 residues long. Here the CDR3 reads CASSFRGLSTDTQYF. The CDR3 DNA follows: TGCGCCAGCAGCTTTAGGGGATTAAGCACAGATACGCAGTATTTT.

The chain uses TRBV5-6 and TRBJ2-1; D may be TRBD2 (5 bases). V lost 1 base to trimming and J lost 6 bases, with 8 bases between them. The length of the CDR3 is 13 residues. The germline gives CDR1 SGHDT, CDR2 YYEEEE. In DNA, the CDR3 is TGTGCCAGCAGCTTGCTCCGGGGCAATGAGCAGTTCTTC. This gives the protein CASSLLRGNEQFF.

The rearrangement uses TRBV18 and TRBJ1-4; the match to TRBD1 covers 8 bases. This CDR3 contains 18 residues. V trimming: 0 bases; J trimming: 0 bases; junction bases outside the gene matches: 6. Germline-derived CDR1 and CDR2 are KGHSH and LQKENI. DNA for the CDR3: TGTGCCAGCTCACCACCCGGGACAGGATATGCAACTAATGAAAAACTGTTTTTT. It translates to CASSPPGTGYATNEKLFF.

The chain carries TRBV29-1 and TRBJ1-1; D gene uncertain. Deletions cut 7 bases from V and 1 base from J, with 10 bases between. Germline CDR1 SQVTM, CDR2 ANQGSEA. The length of the CDR3 is 12 residues. The CDR3 DNA reads as TGCAGCGCCCGGGTAGGGAACACTGAAGCTTTCTTT. It translates to CSARVGNTEAFF.

The chain uses TRBV5-8 and TRBJ2-5, with 12 bases aligning to TRBD2. Germline V gene data show CDR1 as SGHTS and CDR2 as YDEGEE. The CDR3 has 15 residues. V lost 3 bases, J lost 2 bases, and 2 bases stayed unmatched. This CDR3 reads CASSSGLAGQETQYF. The CDR3 coding sequence is TGTGCCAGCAGCTCCGGACTAGCGGGACAAGAGACCCAGTACTTC.

This chain uses TRBV5-1 with TRBJ2-1, with D tentatively TRBD1 (8 bases). Trimming removed 4 bases from V and 8 bases from J, with 16 bases in between. The germline V gene encodes CDR1 SGHRS and CDR2 YFSETQ. There are 14 residues in the CDR3. This CDR3 is CASSREDREDEQFF. CDR3 coding DNA: TGCGCCAGCAGCCGGGAGGACAGGGAAGATGAGCAGTTCTTC.

CDR3 in DNA: TGTGCCAGCAGGCGGATCAGGGGCGACACTGAAGCTTTCTTT. Residues: CASRRIRGDTEAFF. This sequence joins TRBV11-2 and TRBJ1-1, with TRBD1 as a possible D gene (6 bases). The germline V gene encodes CDR1 SGHAT and CDR2 FQNNGV. This CDR3 has 14 residues. Trimming left V 6 bases short and J 3 bases short, with 14 bases between.

The rearrangement uses TRBV7-6 and TRBJ1-2; D not resolved. The CDR3 contains 15 residues. Germline V CDR1 and CDR2: SGHVS, FNYEAQ. V was clipped by 0 bases and J by 6 bases, with 14 bases between them. The CDR3 spells CASSLARGRFHGYTF. In DNA, the CDR3 is TGTGCCAGCAGCTTAGCGAGAGGGCGGTTTCATGGCTACACCTTC.

This clone was observed a few times. This chain links TRBV6-5 with TRBJ1-4, with TRBD1 as a possible D gene (6 bases). The germline V and J ends were trimmed by 3 bases and 4 bases, with 12 bases remaining between them. CDR1 and CDR2 from the germline V gene are MNHEY and SVGAGI. The CDR3 has 15 amino acids. The CDR3 region has the DNA TGTGCCAGCAGTTATGGAACAGGGTTTAATGAAAAACTGTTTTTT. This codes for CASSYGTGFNEKLFF.

This clone was seen a handful of times. This chain links TRBV5-1 with TRBJ2-3; 8 bases line up with TRBD2. Trimming at V came to 2 bases and at J to 2 bases, leaving 1 base not matched to a gene. This CDR3 is 14 amino acids long. The germline V gene encodes CDR1 SGHRS and CDR2 YFSETQ. As DNA, the CDR3 is TGCGCCAGCAGCTTACTAGCGGTCACAGATACGCAGTATTTT. It translates to CASSLLAVTDTQYF.

This clone was observed a few times. The chain recombines TRBV9 with TRBJ2-7; TRBD1 matches at 12 bases. CDR1 and CDR2 from the germline V gene are SGDLS and YYNGEE. The V segment lost 2 bases and the J segment 3 bases; nucleotides outside the gene matches: 3. The CDR3 has 15 residues. CDR3 bases: TGTGCCAGCAGCGTCGGGACAGGGGGCAACTACGAGCAGTACTTC. Translating gives CASSVGTGGNYEQYF.